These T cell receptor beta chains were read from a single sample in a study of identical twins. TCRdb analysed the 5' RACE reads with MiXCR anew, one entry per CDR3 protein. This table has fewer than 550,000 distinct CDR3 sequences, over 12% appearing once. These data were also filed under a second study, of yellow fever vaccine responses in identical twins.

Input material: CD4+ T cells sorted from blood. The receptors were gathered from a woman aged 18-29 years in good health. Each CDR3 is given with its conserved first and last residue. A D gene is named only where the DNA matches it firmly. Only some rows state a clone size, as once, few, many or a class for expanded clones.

cdr3_aa: CASREDPSGASTDTQYF
cdr3_nt: TGTGCCAGCAGAGAGGATCCTAGCGGTGCTAGCACAGATACGCAGTATTTT
clone_size: NA
j_call: TRBJ2-3
v_call: TRBV6-1
d_call: TRBD2

cdr3_aa: CASSSLGSGRRNEQFF
cdr3_nt: TGTGCCAGCAGTTCCCTCGGGAGCGGGAGGCGGAATGAGCAGTTCTTC
clone_size: few
j_call: TRBJ2-1
v_call: TRBV28
d_call: TRBD2

cdr3_aa: CASSDVTAKYEQYF
cdr3_nt: TGTGCCAGCAGTGATGTGACAGCCAAATACGAGCAGTACTTC
clone_size: NA
j_call: TRBJ2-7
v_call: TRBV2
d_call: NA

cdr3_aa: CASTDGQYNEQFF
cdr3_nt: TGTGCCAGTACGGATGGACAGTACAATGAGCAGTTCTTC
clone_size: NA
j_call: TRBJ2-1
v_call: TRBV19
d_call: NA

cdr3_aa: CASSLALLPLQETQYF
cdr3_nt: TGTGCCAGCAGCTTAGCGCTCCTCCCTTTACAAGAGACCCAGTACTTC
clone_size: few
j_call: TRBJ2-5
v_call: TRBV7-8
d_call: NA

cdr3_aa: CASSEGTGRPTLHF
cdr3_nt: TGTGCCAGCAGTGAAGGGACAGGGCGGCCTACCCTCCACTTT
clone_size: few
j_call: TRBJ1-6
v_call: TRBV2
d_call: TRBD1

cdr3_aa: CASSQAPFSGGANTHTDTQYF
cdr3_nt: TGCGCCAGCAGCCAAGCCCCCTTTAGCGGGGGGGCCAATACACACACAGATACGCAGTATTTT
clone_size: NA
j_call: TRBJ2-3
v_call: TRBV4-1
d_call: TRBD2

cdr3_aa: CASSELRGLEAFF
cdr3_nt: TGTGCCAGCAGTGAATTGAGGGGGCTTGAAGCTTTCTTT
clone_size: few
j_call: TRBJ1-1
v_call: TRBV6-1
d_call: TRBD1

cdr3_aa: CASSLSSLLAGGPLTTGELFF
cdr3_nt: TGTGCCAGCAGCCTCTCCTCCTTACTAGCGGGGGGGCCGTTAACGACCGGGGAGCTGTTTTTT
clone_size: few
j_call: TRBJ2-2
v_call: TRBV28
d_call: TRBD2

cdr3_aa: CATSRPLATTDTQYF
cdr3_nt: TGTGCCACCAGCAGACCCCTAGCGACGACAGATACGCAGTATTTT
clone_size: NA
j_call: TRBJ2-3
v_call: TRBV15
d_call: NA

cdr3_aa: CASSQDPGQGPYEQYF
cdr3_nt: TGCGCCAGCAGCCAGGACCCGGGACAGGGCCCCTACGAGCAGTACTTC
clone_size: NA
j_call: TRBJ2-7
v_call: TRBV5-1
d_call: TRBD1

cdr3_aa: CASRAAGTDTQYF
cdr3_nt: TGTGCCTCGCGGGCGGCGGGCACAGATACGCAGTATTTT
clone_size: few
j_call: TRBJ2-3
v_call: TRBV5-6
d_call: NA

cdr3_aa: CASSTGTASKTQYF
cdr3_nt: TGTGCCAGCAGCACCGGGACAGCGTCGAAGACCCAGTACTTC
clone_size: many
j_call: TRBJ2-5
v_call: TRBV7-9
d_call: TRBD1

cdr3_aa: CASSPRTASSYEQYF
cdr3_nt: TGTGCCAGCAGTCCGAGGACAGCAAGCTCCTACGAGCAGTACTTC
clone_size: NA
j_call: TRBJ2-7
v_call: TRBV6-1
d_call: NA

cdr3_aa: CSVAHGQRNTEAFF
cdr3_nt: TGCAGCGTTGCACACGGACAGCGGAACACTGAAGCTTTCTTT
clone_size: few
j_call: TRBJ1-1
v_call: TRBV29-1
d_call: NA

cdr3_aa: CASSLVTTVTDTQYF
cdr3_nt: TGTGCCAGCAGCTTAGTGACGACAGTGACAGATACGCAGTATTTT
clone_size: NA
j_call: TRBJ2-3
v_call: TRBV7-2
d_call: NA

cdr3_aa: CASGRVQYNEQFF
cdr3_nt: TGTGCCAGCGGGCGCGTACAGTACAATGAGCAGTTCTTC
clone_size: once
j_call: TRBJ2-1
v_call: TRBV6-2/TRBV6-3
d_call: NA

cdr3_aa: CASNHGLAGGTDTQYF
cdr3_nt: TGTGCCAGCAACCATGGGCTAGCGGGGGGCACAGATACGCAGTATTTT
clone_size: many
j_call: TRBJ2-3
v_call: TRBV2
d_call: TRBD2

cdr3_aa: CASSPKGLDADTQYF
cdr3_nt: TGTGCCAGCAGCCCCAAAGGACTAGATGCAGATACGCAGTATTTT
clone_size: NA
j_call: TRBJ2-3
v_call: TRBV3-1
d_call: TRBD2

cdr3_aa: CASSLEQGNQPQHF
cdr3_nt: TGCGCCAGCAGCCTTGAACAGGGGAATCAGCCCCAGCATTTT
clone_size: NA
j_call: TRBJ1-5
v_call: TRBV4-1
d_call: TRBD1

cdr3_aa: CASSYSRTSADEQFF
cdr3_nt: TGTGCCAGCAGTTACTCGAGGACTAGCGCAGATGAGCAGTTCTTC
clone_size: NA
j_call: TRBJ2-1
v_call: TRBV6-5
d_call: TRBD2

cdr3_aa: CSATGAAPLEKLFF
cdr3_nt: TGCAGTGCTACTGGAGCAGCGCCTCTGGAAAAACTGTTTTTT
clone_size: NA
j_call: TRBJ1-4
v_call: TRBV20-1
d_call: NA

cdr3_aa: CATSRDLAGGYNEQFF
cdr3_nt: TGTGCCACCAGCAGAGATCTAGCGGGGGGTTACAATGAGCAGTTCTTC
clone_size: NA
j_call: TRBJ2-1
v_call: TRBV15
d_call: TRBD2

cdr3_aa: CASSLIQGNTEAFF
cdr3_nt: TGTGCCAGCAGCTTAATACAGGGGAACACTGAAGCTTTCTTT
clone_size: NA
j_call: TRBJ1-1
v_call: TRBV7-6
d_call: NA

cdr3_aa: CASSSTYSTEAFF
cdr3_nt: TGTGCCAGCAGCTCCACATACTCCACTGAAGCTTTCTTT
clone_size: few
j_call: TRBJ1-1
v_call: TRBV7-9
d_call: NA

cdr3_aa: CASSLFDRGGSPLHF
cdr3_nt: TGTGCCAGCAGTTTGTTCGACAGGGGCGGCTCACCCCTCCACTTT
clone_size: few
j_call: TRBJ1-6
v_call: TRBV27
d_call: TRBD1

cdr3_aa: CASSGGTGIRETQYF
cdr3_nt: TGCGCCAGCAGCGGCGGGACAGGGATTCGAGAGACCCAGTACTTC
clone_size: NA
j_call: TRBJ2-5
v_call: TRBV5-1
d_call: TRBD1

cdr3_aa: CASGDRGAGELFF
cdr3_nt: TGCGCCAGCGGGGACAGGGGTGCCGGGGAGCTGTTTTTT
clone_size: NA
j_call: TRBJ2-2
v_call: TRBV10-2
d_call: TRBD1

cdr3_aa: CASSRIAASSTDTQYF
cdr3_nt: TGTGCCAGCAGCCGAATAGCGGCCTCTAGCACAGATACGCAGTATTTT
clone_size: NA
j_call: TRBJ2-3
v_call: TRBV3-1
d_call: NA